This T cell receptor (beta chain) was observed in a study of CD8 T cells in Susac syndrome. The CDR3 has 13 residues. Germline V gene lookup returns CDR1 SGDLS and CDR2 YYNGEE. Trimming left V 0 bases short and J 8 bases short, with 9 bases between. Negative isolation was applied to CD8+ and CD4+ T cells, and FACS enrichment was applied to TEMRA cells. Reverse transcription of about 0.45 to 1 ug RNA was performed with random hexamers. TCRdb re-called the immunoSEQ multiplex PCR reads through MiXCR, storing one row per CDR3 protein. The data show roughly 330,000 distinct CDR3 sequences, 90% to 95% seen once.

The material sequenced was CD4+ T cells from PBMCs. The chain combines TRBV9 with TRBJ2-1; no clear D. The TCR comes from a human donor with multiple sclerosis. CDR3 amino acids: CASSVGVSDEQFF. The CDR3 nucleotides read TGTGCCAGCAGCGTAGGAGTGTCGGATGAGCAGTTCTTC.